The following is a TCR beta chain sequence with its context. Its antigen is not known. This entry is derived from a study of cytomegalovirus exposure and HLA in healthy donors. Study-wide results and caveats: In a later analysis, DRB1 alleles had the most associated TCRs; HLA-C alleles the fewest. An analysis that was carried out later associated 15,000 to 20,000 TCR beta sequences with HLA alleles at 0.05 false discovery rate. It was around 160 TCR beta chains that were listed as cytomegalovirus-associated.

Both 60 Vbeta primers and 13 Jbeta primers went into the PCR. The method was immunoSEQ multiplex PCR; TCRdb's version includes in-frame clones alone and lacks a portion of them. This sample's table reports about 130,000 clones. V was pared by 0 bases and J by 1 base, with 10 bases between. The CDR3 is made up of 15 amino acids. Germline lookup yields CDR1 GTSNPN and CDR2 SVGIG (reference sequence). The source material was PBMCs. This chain joins TRBV30 and TRBJ1-5, with D maybe TRBD1 (5 bases). This receptor was identified in a woman between 35 and 50 years old in good health and CMV-seropositive. Written as DNA, the CDR3 is TGTGCCTGGAGTGTAGGTGGGGCGAGCAATCAGCCCCAGCATTTT. It is translated as CAWSVGGASNQPQHF. Drawing the rest from reference TRBV30 and TRBJ1-5, the complete variable domain is SQTIHQWPATLVQPVGSPLSLECTVEGTSNPNLYWYRQAAGRGLQLLFYSVGIGQISSEVPQNLSASRPQDRQFILSSKKLLLSDSGFYLCAWSVGGASNQPQHFGDGTRLSIL.